This T cell receptor (beta chain) was captured in a study of blood T cell repertoires in COVID-19 (dated by TCRdb to about 2020). Study-level background: Samples covering the acute and convalescent phases of COVID-19 were provided by collaborators in the United States, Italy and Spain. The repertoires were made available in a free public database intended to serve as a resource for research on the immune response to SARS-CoV-2. The dataset comprised deeply sampled blood TCRbeta repertoires from subjects exposed to, actively infected with, or recovered from COVID-19. Nearly every sample came with metadata listing a de-identified subject ID, COVID-19 status, age in years and sex. The samples were drawn from the first 160 participants of the ongoing ImmuneRACE study and from under 1,500 subjects provided by 6 global collaborators. The material from the prospective study consisted of cDNA or gDNA derived from T cells, B-cell-depleted T cells, or PBMCs. Where available, HLA class I and class II types were taken from metadata supplied by the sample provider and were not determined by assay-based typing.

The collaborating institutions used their own protocols to collect whole blood in K2EDTA tubes. For TCRbeta analysis, collaborators shipped samples in one of three forms: frozen whole blood, isolated PBMCs, or DNA extracted from either of those sample types. CDR1 GTSNPN and CDR2 SVGIG are derived from the germline V gene (reference sequence). The CDR3, cysteine through phenylalanine, is 14 amino acids long. The retained sequence is limited to the CDR3, 42 bases, with the frame set at the first base. V loses 0 bases of germline sequence and J loses 1 base, and the interval between the two ends is 10 bases. A word on this clone: The clone's antigen remains unknown. No per-base quality is available; no much larger clone lies one base away.

Beyond this particular receptor, the publication reports: The amount of clinical and demographic metadata varied by source and participant and was provided uncurated.

TCRbeta CDR3 regions were amplified from genomic DNA using the immunoSEQ Assay, a bias-controlled multiplex PCR. The authors' analysis ran thus. Within the assay, amplification of reference gene primers was used to estimate how many nucleated cells each sample contained. To quantify the absolute abundance of each unique TCRbeta CDR3 rearrangement, sequence reads were collapsed and filtered. Productive Simpson clonality was computed per sample as the square root of Simpson's diversity index over productive rearrangements. The clones in this table, taken by TCRdb from immuneACCESS, are in-frame only. Not every clone is retained; where verified, under half of the shortfall comes from an unresolved V gene, and the cause of the rest is unknown. V, J and clone size are taken as reported in that table, and D and trimming were inferred from the DNA itself. For this sample there are 200,000 to 300,000 clones; 88% appear just once. The ten largest clones represent around 0.8% of the sample.

The chain is encoded by TRBV30 joined to TRBJ2-7; the D region possibly corresponds to TRBD1 (5 bases align). What was sequenced was peripheral blood. The TCR comes from a woman between 25 and 40 years old with acute or convalescent COVID-19. The bases read TGTGCCTGGAGTGTAAGGGGCAGATCCTACGAGCAGTACTTC. Its protein reads: CAWSVRGRSYEQYF.